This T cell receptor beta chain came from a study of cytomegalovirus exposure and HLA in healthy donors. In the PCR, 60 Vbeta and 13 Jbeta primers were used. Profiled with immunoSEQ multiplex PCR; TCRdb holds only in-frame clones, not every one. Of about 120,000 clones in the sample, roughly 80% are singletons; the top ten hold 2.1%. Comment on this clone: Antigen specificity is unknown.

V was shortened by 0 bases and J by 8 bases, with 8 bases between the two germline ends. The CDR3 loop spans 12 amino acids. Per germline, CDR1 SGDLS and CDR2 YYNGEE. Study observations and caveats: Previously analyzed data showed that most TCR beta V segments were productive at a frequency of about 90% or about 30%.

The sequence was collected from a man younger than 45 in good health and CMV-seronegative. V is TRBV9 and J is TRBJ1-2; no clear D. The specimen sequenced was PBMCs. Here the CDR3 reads CASSVGEGGYTF. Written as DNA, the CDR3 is TGTGCCAGCAGCGTAGGGGAGGGAGGCTACACCTTC.